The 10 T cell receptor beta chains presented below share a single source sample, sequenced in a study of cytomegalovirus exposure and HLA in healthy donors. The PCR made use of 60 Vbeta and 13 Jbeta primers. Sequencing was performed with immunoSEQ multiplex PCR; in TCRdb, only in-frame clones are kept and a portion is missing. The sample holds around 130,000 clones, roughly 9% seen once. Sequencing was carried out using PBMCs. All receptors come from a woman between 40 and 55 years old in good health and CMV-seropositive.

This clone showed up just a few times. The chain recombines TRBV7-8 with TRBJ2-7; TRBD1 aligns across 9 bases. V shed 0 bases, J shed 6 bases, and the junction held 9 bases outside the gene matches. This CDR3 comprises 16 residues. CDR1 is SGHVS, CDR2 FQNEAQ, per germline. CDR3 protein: CASSLAYAGQGGEQYF. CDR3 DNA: TGTGCCAGCAGCTTAGCGTACGCGGGACAGGGAGGCGAGCAGTACTTC.

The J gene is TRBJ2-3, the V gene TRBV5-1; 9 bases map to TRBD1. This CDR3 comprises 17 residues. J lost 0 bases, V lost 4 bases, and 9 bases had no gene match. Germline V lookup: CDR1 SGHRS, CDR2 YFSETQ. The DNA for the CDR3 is TGCGCCAGCAGCCCGGGACAGGGAGGGGGTAGCACAGATACGCAGTATTTT. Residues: CASSPGQGGGSTDTQYF.

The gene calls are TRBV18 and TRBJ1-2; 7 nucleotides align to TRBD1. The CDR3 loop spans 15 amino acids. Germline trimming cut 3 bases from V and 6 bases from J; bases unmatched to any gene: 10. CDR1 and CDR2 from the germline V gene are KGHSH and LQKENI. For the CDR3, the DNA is TGTGCCAGCTCACCTCCAGGGGGTCTAAGGGATGGCTACACCTTC. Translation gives CASSPPGGLRDGYTF.

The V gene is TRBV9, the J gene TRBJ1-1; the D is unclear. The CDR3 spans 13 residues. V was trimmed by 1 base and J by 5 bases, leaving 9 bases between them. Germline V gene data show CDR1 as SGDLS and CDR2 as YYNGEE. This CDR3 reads CASSVLSGTEAFF. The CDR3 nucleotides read TGTGCCAGCAGCGTACTATCGGGGACTGAAGCTTTCTTT.

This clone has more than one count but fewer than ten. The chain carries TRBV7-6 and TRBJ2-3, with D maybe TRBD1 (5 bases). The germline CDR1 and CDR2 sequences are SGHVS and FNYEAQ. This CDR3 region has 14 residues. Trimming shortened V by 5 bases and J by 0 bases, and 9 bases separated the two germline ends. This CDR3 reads CASSRQPSTDTQYF. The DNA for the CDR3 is TGTGCCAGCAGCAGACAGCCTAGCACAGATACGCAGTATTTT.

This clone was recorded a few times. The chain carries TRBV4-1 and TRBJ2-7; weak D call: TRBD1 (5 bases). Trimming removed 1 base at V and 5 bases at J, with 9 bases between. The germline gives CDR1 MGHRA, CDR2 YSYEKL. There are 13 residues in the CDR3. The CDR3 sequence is CASSQVLGDEQYF. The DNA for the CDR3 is TGCGCCAGCAGCCAAGTGTTAGGGGACGAGCAGTACTTC.

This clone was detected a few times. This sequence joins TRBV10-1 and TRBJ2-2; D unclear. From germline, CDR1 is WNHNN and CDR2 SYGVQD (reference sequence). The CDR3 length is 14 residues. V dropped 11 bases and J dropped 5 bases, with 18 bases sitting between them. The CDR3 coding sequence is TGCGCCTGTTCGATCGTGGAGCCGACCGGGGAGCTGTTTTTT. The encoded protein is CACSIVEPTGELFF.

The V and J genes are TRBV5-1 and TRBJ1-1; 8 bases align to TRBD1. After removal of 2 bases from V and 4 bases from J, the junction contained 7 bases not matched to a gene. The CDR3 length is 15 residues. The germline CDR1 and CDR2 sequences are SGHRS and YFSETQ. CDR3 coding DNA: TGCGCCAGCAGCTTTGCAGGGGGCGCGGGCACTGAAGCTTTCTTT. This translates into CASSFAGGAGTEAFF. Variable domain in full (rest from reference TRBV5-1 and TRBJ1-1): KAGVTQTPRYLIKTRGQQVTLSCSPISGHRSVSWYQQTPGQGLQFLFEYFSETQRNKGNFPGRFSGRQFSNSRSEMNVSTLELGDSALYLCASSFAGGAGTEAFFGQGTRLTVV.

This CDR3 is CAISATSGGSTEQYF. The DNA for the CDR3 is TGTGCCATCAGTGCCACTAGCGGGGGCTCAACGGAGCAGTACTTC. This chain links TRBV10-3 with TRBJ2-7; TRBD2 matches at 11 bases. This CDR3 has 15 amino acids. The germline V gene has CDR1 ENHRY and CDR2 SYGVKD. V trimming: 4 bases; J trimming: 7 bases; junction bases outside the gene matches: 9.

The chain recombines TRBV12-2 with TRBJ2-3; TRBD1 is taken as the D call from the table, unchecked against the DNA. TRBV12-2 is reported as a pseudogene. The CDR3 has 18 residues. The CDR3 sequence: CASRLYRGRSLYTDTQYF. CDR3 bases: TGTGCAAGTCGCTTATACAGGGGGCGTTCTCTTTACACAGATACGCAGTATTTT.